The rows below give T cell receptor beta chains drawn from one sample of a study of cytomegalovirus exposure and HLA in healthy donors. TCRdb keeps only in-frame clones here, not all; method: immunoSEQ multiplex PCR. The table has around 150,000 clones, about 64% seen once. The sequenced sample consisted of PBMCs. The origin of the receptors is a woman in her thirties or forties in good health and CMV-seronegative. Each CDR3 is given with its conserved first and last residue.

v_call: TRBV30; cdr3_aa: CAWSTGGSYNSPLHF
v_call: TRBV7-3; cdr3_aa: CASSSSGGAADTQYF
v_call: TRBV18; cdr3_aa: CASSFRQARDVLTF
v_call: TRBV30; cdr3_aa: CAWISQGWGKNTEAFF
v_call: TRBV2; cdr3_aa: CASRRDRASSYNSPLHF
v_call: TRBV30; cdr3_aa: CAWTPRKDRGREKLFF
v_call: TRBV6-6; cdr3_aa: CASSLSRSGANEQFF
v_call: TRBV25-1; cdr3_aa: CASSWNRADTQYF
v_call: TRBV5-4; cdr3_aa: CASSLRSGGDSPLHF
v_call: TRBV28; cdr3_aa: CASHGGVSAIYF
v_call: TRBV7-2; cdr3_aa: CASRSSSVSYEQYF
v_call: TRBV19; cdr3_aa: CASSGTSGEYEQYF
v_call: TRBV4-3; cdr3_aa: CASSHPGQGVYGYTF